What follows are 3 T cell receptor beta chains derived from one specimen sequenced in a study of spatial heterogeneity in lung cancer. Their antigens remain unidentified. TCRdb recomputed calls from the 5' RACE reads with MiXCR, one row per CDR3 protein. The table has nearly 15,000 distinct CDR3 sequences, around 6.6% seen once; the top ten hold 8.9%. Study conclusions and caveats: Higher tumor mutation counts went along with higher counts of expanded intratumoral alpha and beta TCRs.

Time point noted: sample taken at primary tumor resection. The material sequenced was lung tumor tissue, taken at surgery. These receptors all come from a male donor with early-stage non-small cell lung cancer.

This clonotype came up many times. CDR3 bases: TGTGCCAGCAGTCAGGATAGCACAGATACGCAGTATTTT. Its translation: CASSQDSTDTQYF. The gene calls are TRBV9 and TRBJ2-3; D ambiguous. V lost 5 bases and J 0 bases, leaving 7 bases between the germline ends. The CDR3 spans 13 residues. Germline V gives CDR1 SGDLS, CDR2 YYNGEE.

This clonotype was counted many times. CDR3 sequence: CASSLEGTGTEKLFF. CDR3 bases: TGTGCCAGCAGCTTAGAGGGGACAGGGACAGAAAAACTGTTTTTT. The chain carries TRBV11-2 and TRBJ1-4; 9 nucleotides agree with TRBD1. Germline V lookup: CDR1 SGHAT, CDR2 FQNNGV. This CDR3 spans 15 amino acids. Trimming cost V 0 bases and J 8 bases; bases outside gene matches: 4.

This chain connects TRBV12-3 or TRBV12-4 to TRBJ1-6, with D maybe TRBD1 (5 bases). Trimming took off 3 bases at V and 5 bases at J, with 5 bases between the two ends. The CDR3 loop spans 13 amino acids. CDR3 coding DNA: TGTGCCAGCAGTTTGACAGATAATTCACCCCTCCACTTT. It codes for CASSLTDNSPLHF.